Below, 14 T cell receptor beta chains from the same sample are listed, as sequenced in a study of blood T cell repertoires in COVID-19. Data came from immunoSEQ multiplex PCR; TCRdb stores just in-frame clones and leaves some out. The data show around 250,000 clones, 88% seen once. The sample taken for sequencing was PBMCs or T cells enriched from blood (not recorded which). All receptors derive from a woman in her 40s with acute COVID-19.

The chain has TRBV12-3 or TRBV12-4 and TRBJ1-2; D unclear. CDR3 size: 13 residues. V shed 6 bases and J shed 0 bases, with 8 bases lying between them. The CDR3, as DNA: TGTGCCAGCAGATTATCCGCTAACTATGGCTACACCTTC. Its translation is CASRLSANYGYTF.

The chain combines TRBV10-1 with TRBJ2-1; D is possibly TRBD2 (5 bases). The germline gives CDR1 WNHNN, CDR2 SYGVQD (reference sequence). Trimming shortened V by 3 bases and J by 4 bases, and 19 bases separated the two germline ends. The CDR3 loop spans 17 amino acids. This CDR3 is CASSDFGLNTGYNEQFF. In DNA, the CDR3 is TGCGCCAGCAGTGATTTCGGGCTAAATACGGGGTACAATGAGCAGTTCTTC.

This clone appeared once. V and J are TRBV3-1 (or the pseudogene TRBV3-2) and TRBJ1-2; 7 bases line up with TRBD1. This CDR3 region has 15 residues. J lost 8 bases, V lost 6 bases, and 15 bases had no gene match. Germline CDR1 LGHDT, CDR2 YNNKEL (reference sequence). CDR3 in amino acids: CASRSPQGTSGGYTF. DNA for the CDR3: TGTGCCAGCAGATCCCCACAGGGGACATCTGGGGGCTACACCTTC.

This clone showed up just once. The chain has TRBV7-2 and TRBJ2-1; 9 bases agree with TRBD1. The CDR3 is made up of 15 amino acids. Germline values: CDR1 SGHTA, CDR2 FQGNSA. V lost 2 bases and J lost 6; bases outside the gene matches: 5. CDR3 DNA: TGTGCCAGCAGCTTAAACAGGGGGCTCGGCAATGAGCAGTTCTTC. Translation gives CASSLNRGLGNEQFF.

The CDR3: CASSFVAGGANIQYF. Here the CDR3 DNA reads TGTGCCAGCAGTTTCGTAGCGGGAGGAGCGAACATTCAGTACTTC. This chain connects TRBV28 to TRBJ2-4, with TRBD2 matching over 10 bases. The CDR3 has 15 amino acids. The germline V gene encodes CDR1 MDHEN and CDR2 SYDVKM. The ends lost 3 bases at V and 7 bases at J; junction bases unmatched: 6.

The chain is built from TRBV29-1 and TRBJ1-1; D unresolved. Germline V gene data show CDR1 as SQVTM and CDR2 as ANQGSEA. V lost 1 base and J 6 bases, leaving 9 bases between the germline ends. The CDR3 spans 12 residues. The CDR3 sequence: CSVEVAFPEAFF. The CDR3 DNA follows: TGCAGCGTTGAAGTGGCTTTCCCTGAAGCTTTCTTT.

The J gene is TRBJ2-1, the V gene TRBV7-9; no clear D. V lost 3 bases and J lost 10, with 7 bases in between. CDR3 length: 11 amino acids. Germline V gene data show CDR1 as SEHNR and CDR2 as FQNEAQ (reference sequence). This CDR3 is CASSFILEQFF. The CDR3 nucleotides are TGTGCCAGCAGCTTCATTCTAGAGCAGTTCTTC. The complete variable domain, with remaining parts taken from reference TRBV7-9 and TRBJ2-1, reads DTGVSQNPRHKITKRGQNVTFRCDPISEHNRLYWYRQTLGQGPEFLTYFQNEAQLEKSRLLSDRFSAERPKGSFSTLEIQRTEQGDSAMYLCASSFILEQFFGPGTRLTVL.

The V call is TRBV5-5, the J call TRBJ2-7; possibly TRBD2 for D (6 bases). Germline V gives CDR1 SGHKS, CDR2 YYEKEE (reference sequence). Trimming pared 3 bases from V and 0 bases from J, leaving 16 bases between. The CDR3 spans 16 residues. The CDR3 region is CASSSIRDSLSYEQYF. The CDR3 DNA reads TGTGCCAGCAGCTCGATCCGGGACTCCCTCTCCTACGAGCAGTACTTC. Drawing the rest from reference TRBV5-5 and TRBJ2-7, the complete variable domain is DAGVTQSPTHLIKTRGQQVTLRCSPISGHKSVSWYQQVLGQGPQFIFQYYEKEERGRGNFPDRFSARQFPNYSSELNVNALLLGDSALYLCASSSIRDSLSYEQYFGPGTRLTVT.

The DNA for the CDR3 is TGTGCCAGTAGGGGAGGAGTCCTCACAGATACGCAGTATTTT. This translates into CASRGGVLTDTQYF. The V call is TRBV19, the J call TRBJ2-3, with a tentative D call TRBD2 (6 bases). Germline CDR1 is LNHDA and CDR2 is SQIVND (reference sequence). Between the trimmed V and J ends, which lost 6 bases and 2 bases, there was a span of 12 bases. CDR3 length equals 14 residues.

The chain links TRBV2 to TRBJ1-1, with 7 bases identical to TRBD1. Per the germline V gene, CDR1 is SNHLY and CDR2 is FYNNEI. V shed 2 bases and J 3 bases; nucleotides not matched to a gene: 0. The CDR3 totals 13 residues. The CDR3 spells CASSEQGDTEAFF. CDR3 bases: TGTGCCAGCAGTGAACAGGGGGACACTGAAGCTTTCTTT.

The chain carries TRBV10-3 and TRBJ2-2; no reliable D call. The CDR3 has 17 amino acids. Germline-derived CDR1 and CDR2 are ENHRY and SYGVKD. V was pared by 0 bases and J by 0 bases, with 11 bases between. The CDR3: CAISESASAANTGELFF. CDR3 coding DNA: TGTGCCATCAGTGAGTCTGCGAGCGCCGCGAACACCGGGGAGCTGTTTTTT.

The CDR3 nucleotides read TGTGCCAGCAGCCAGGGCGCTAACTATGGCTACACCTTC. It encodes CASSQGANYGYTF. The chain is built from TRBV14 and TRBJ1-2; D call uncertain. This CDR3 region has 13 residues. The V and J ends lost 3 bases and 0 bases respectively, with 5 bases between them. Germline loops: CDR1 SGHDN, CDR2 FVKESK.

In regard to this clone: Sequence at one end of the junction differs from germline and may be a read error. This chain uses TRBV4-3 with TRBJ1-2, with D unresolved. Per germline, CDR1 LGHNA and CDR2 YSLEER. This CDR3 is 13 amino acids long. In DNA, the CDR3 is TGCGCCAGCAGCCAAGATCGAGGTTTGGCCCCCAGCTTC. It specifies CASSQDRGLAPSF.

The chain couples TRBV4-1 to TRBJ1-2, with a tentative D call TRBD1 (6 bases). Looked up from germline, CDR1 is MGHRA and CDR2 is YSYEKL. V gave up 1 base and J gave up 0 bases, with 9 bases separating them. The CDR3 extends over 15 amino acids. The DNA for the CDR3 is TGCGCCAGCAGCCAAGGACAGGCACCTAACTATGGCTACACCTTC. It yields the protein CASSQGQAPNYGYTF.